The 4 T cell receptor beta chains below were found in one sample sequenced in a study of T-cell memory formation after mild COVID-19. Each CDR3 protein gets one entry after TCRdb re-called the 5' RACE reads with MiXCR. The sample contains 210,000 or so distinct CDR3 sequences, 15% to 20% of which appear only once. Sequenced sample: PBMCs or a T cell subset sorted from them (not recorded which). The receptors stem from an adult woman who had mild COVID-19 (a few samples of this study predate the infection). Cell type and time point are not known.

This clonotype was detected a few times. The chain links TRBV18 to TRBJ2-2; D perhaps matches TRBD1 (5 bases). The CDR3 has 16 amino acids. Trimming shortened V by 6 bases and J by 6 bases, and 20 bases separated the two germline ends. CDR1 KGHSH and CDR2 LQKENI come from the germline V gene. This chain's CDR3 is CASSPADRDLAGELFF. The CDR3 DNA sequence: TGTGCCAGCTCTCCCGCCGACAGAGACCTCGCCGGGGAGCTGTTTTTT.

The chain is built from TRBV19 and TRBJ1-1, with a possible D match to TRBD1 (5 bases). Trimming stripped 3 bases from V and 4 bases from J, with 18 bases between. This CDR3 is built from 16 residues. CDR1 is LNHDA and CDR2 is SQIVND in the germline V gene (reference sequence). In DNA, the CDR3 is TGTGCCAGTAGTATTGGTCAGGGCAGGACTACCACTGAAGCTTTCTTT. It translates to CASSIGQGRTTTEAFF.

There are many counts of this clonotype. V gene TRBV7-9 combines with J gene TRBJ1-2; 8 nucleotides agree with TRBD1. Germline loops: CDR1 SEHNR, CDR2 FQNEAQ (reference sequence). V was pared by 5 bases and J by 8 bases, with 7 bases of the junction left unmatched. The CDR3 sequence is 13 residues long. DNA of the CDR3: TGTGCCAGCAGCCGACAGGGGAGTAGCGGCTACACCTTC. Its protein is CASSRQGSSGYTF.

This clonotype was found a few times. This chain uses TRBV19 with TRBJ2-5, with 11 bases aligning to TRBD1. Germline V gene sequence: CDR1 LNHDA, CDR2 SQIVND (reference sequence). This CDR3 comprises 15 residues. Trimming took 5 bases from V and 5 from J; bases not matched to a gene: 7. CDR3 coding DNA: TGTGCCAGTAGTCTCCGGACAGGGGGCAGTGAGACCCAGTACTTC. This translates into CASSLRTGGSETQYF.